The 32 T cell receptor beta chains in this list originate from one sample, sequenced in a study of T-cell memory formation after mild COVID-19. TCRdb recomputed calls from the 5' RACE reads with MiXCR, one row per CDR3 protein. The sample carries around 390,000 distinct CDR3 sequences, roughly 15% recorded once. The sample consisted of PBMCs or a T cell subset sorted from them (not recorded which). The receptors shown here come from a man aged 18 to 29 who had mild COVID-19 (a few samples of this study predate the infection). Cell type and time point are not known.

In this sample, this clonotype turned up a few times. The DNA of the CDR3 is TGCAGTGCTAGGGCTCTAGCGGGGGGAGGCACCGGGGAGCTGTTTTTT. Translation gives CSARALAGGGTGELFF. The V call is TRBV20-1, the J call TRBJ2-2, with 11 nucleotides matching TRBD2. Germline trimming cut 3 bases from V and 4 bases from J; bases unmatched to any gene: 7. The germline gives CDR1 DFQATT, CDR2 SNEGSKA (reference sequence). The CDR3 runs to 16 residues.

The rearrangement uses TRBV25-1 and TRBJ2-4, with D possibly matching TRBD1 (6 bases). Germline CDR1 MGHDK, CDR2 SYGVNS. The CDR3 has 13 residues. Trimming shortened V by 4 bases and J by 9 bases, and 13 bases separated the two germline ends. The CDR3 DNA follows: TGTGCCAGCAGTGTAGGGGGTAGGGGCATTCAGTACTTC. It translates to CASSVGGRGIQYF.

This sequence joins TRBV20-1 and TRBJ1-5, with a weak D call TRBD1 (5 bases). The CDR3 has 14 amino acids. The germline V and J ends were trimmed by 3 bases and 1 base, with 10 bases remaining between them. Germline lookup yields CDR1 DFQATT and CDR2 SNEGSKA (reference sequence). In nucleotides, the CDR3 is TGCAGTGCTAGCGGGGGGGACAGCAATCAGCCCCAGCATTTT. Its protein is CSASGGDSNQPQHF.

There are a few counts of this clonotype. The CDR3 DNA is TGCAGCGTTGGCCGGGTTATCACAGATACGCAGTATTTT. Translation: CSVGRVITDTQYF. This chain uses TRBV29-1 with TRBJ2-3; D gene unclear. Germline loops: CDR1 SQVTM, CDR2 ANQGSEA. Trimming removed 4 bases at V and 2 bases at J, with 10 bases between. There are 13 residues in the CDR3.

The gene calls are TRBV12-3 or TRBV12-4 and TRBJ1-5, with 9 nucleotides matching TRBD1. The CDR3 sequence is 14 residues long. V shed 6 bases, J shed 5 bases, and the junction held 5 bases outside the gene matches. CDR3 in DNA: TGTGCCAGCAGCTCCGGGACAGGGTATCAGCCCCAGCATTTT. This encodes CASSSGTGYQPQHF.

The chain uses TRBV27 and TRBJ2-7; 8 bases map to TRBD1. This CDR3 is built from 13 residues. CDR1 and CDR2 from the germline V gene are MNHEY and SMNVEV (reference sequence). V trimming: 6 bases; J trimming: 8 bases; junction bases outside the gene matches: 9. CDR3 DNA sequence: TGTGCCAGCAGGCCGGGACAGGCCGGGCAGCAGTACGTC. Encoded protein: CASRPGQAGQQYV.

The table lists this clonotype with a count of one. The CDR3 ends on some other residue instead of the conserved phenylalanine or tryptophan, so this is likely a read error. V and J are TRBV7-9 and TRBJ2-2, with no clear D. Between the trimmed V and J ends, which lost 6 bases and 2 bases, there was a span of 13 bases. This CDR3 has 15 residues. Germline CDR1 reads SEHNR; CDR2 reads FQNEAQ (reference sequence). CDR3: CASSPKRINTGELFI. The CDR3 bases are TGTGCCAGCAGTCCTAAGAGGATTAACACCGGGGAGCTGTTTATT.

The chain carries TRBV4-1 and TRBJ1-4; D is possibly TRBD1 (6 bases). The V gene's germline CDR1 is MGHRA and CDR2 YSYEKL. The CDR3 sequence is 17 residues long. V lost 4 bases, J lost 1 base, and 16 bases lay in between. DNA of the CDR3: TGCGCCAGCAGCCCGATGACCCGAGGGGGAACTAATGAAAAACTGTTTTTT. Amino acids: CASSPMTRGGTNEKLFF.

This clonotype was counted only a few times. The chain is built from TRBV11-3 and TRBJ2-3; TRBD2 matches at 10 bases. CDR3 length: 15 amino acids. In germline, CDR1 is SGHNT, CDR2 YENEEA. Trimming at V came to 5 bases and at J to 8 bases, leaving 10 bases not matched to a gene. The CDR3 DNA sequence: TGTGCCAGCAGCAGAGGGACTAGCGAGCGATTTACGCAGTATTTT. It translates to CASSRGTSERFTQYF.

J is TRBJ2-7 and V is TRBV20-1; no clear D. CDR1 and CDR2 from the germline V gene are DFQATT and SNEGSKA (reference sequence). Between the trimmed V and J ends, which lost 0 bases and 0 bases, there was a span of 6 bases. The CDR3 totals 13 residues. CDR3 residues: CSARDPNSYEQYF. CDR3 DNA sequence: TGCAGTGCTAGAGATCCGAACTCCTACGAGCAGTACTTC.

This clonotype was counted between two and nine times. The V call is TRBV7-2, the J call TRBJ1-2; D not certain. V lost 1 base and J lost 8, with 11 bases in between. CDR3 length equals 13 residues. Germline assignment: CDR1 SGHTA and CDR2 FQGNSA. CDR3 sequence reads: CASSLEGRSGYTF. The DNA of the CDR3 is TGTGCCAGCAGCTTAGAGGGTCGGAGCGGCTACACCTTC.

This clonotype was seen many times. The V call is TRBV2, the J call TRBJ2-3; 12 bases are shared with TRBD2. CDR1 and CDR2 (germline): SNHLY, FYNNEI. Trimming at V came to 4 bases and at J to 1 base, leaving 0 bases not matched to a gene. The CDR3 loop spans 15 amino acids. CDR3 in amino acids: CASSGLAGGTDTQYF. Here the CDR3 DNA reads TGTGCCAGCAGTGGACTAGCGGGGGGCACAGATACGCAGTATTTT.

This clonotype has more than one count but fewer than ten. The chain couples TRBV7-2 to TRBJ1-2, with D unresolved. Trimming took 4 bases from V and 2 from J, leaving 14 bases between them. This CDR3 region has 15 residues. Germline CDR1 is SGHTA and CDR2 is FQGNSA. CDR3 sequence: CASSSPIADNYGYTF. The CDR3 nucleotides are TGTGCCAGCAGCTCTCCTATTGCGGACAACTATGGCTACACCTTC.

The genes are TRBV5-1 and TRBJ2-3, with D unclear. Germline CDR1 and CDR2: SGHRS and YFSETQ. The CDR3 has 16 residues. Trimming took off 1 base at V and 0 bases at J, with 12 bases between the two ends. DNA for the CDR3: TGCGCCAGCAGCTTGTTATATGGCTGGAGCACAGATACGCAGTATTTT. Amino acids: CASSLLYGWSTDTQYF. The complete variable domain, with remaining parts taken from reference TRBV5-1 and TRBJ2-3, reads KAGVTQTPRYLIKTRGQQVTLSCSPISGHRSVSWYQQTPGQGLQFLFEYFSETQRNKGNFPGRFSGRQFSNSRSEMNVSTLELGDSALYLCASSLLYGWSTDTQYFGPGTRLTVL.

A few counts support this clonotype. The rearrangement links TRBV6-1 to TRBJ2-7; possibly TRBD2 for D (5 bases). The V gene lost 4 bases and the J gene lost 3 bases, with 13 bases spanning the gap. This CDR3 is built from 14 residues. Germline values: CDR1 MNHNS, CDR2 SASEGT. The CDR3 reads CASSALTRNYEQYF. The CDR3 DNA follows: TGTGCCAGCAGTGCGCTCACTAGAAACTACGAGCAGTACTTC.

The chain combines TRBV4-1 with TRBJ1-2; D perhaps matches TRBD1 (6 bases). The CDR3 is 15 residues long. V was shortened by 7 bases and J by 4 bases, with 19 bases between the two germline ends. Germline V gene data show CDR1 as MGHRA and CDR2 as YSYEKL. CDR3 sequence: CASTPEEDRFYGYTF. The CDR3 nucleotides read TGCGCCAGCACCCCTGAAGAGGACAGATTCTATGGCTACACCTTC.

V and J are TRBV27 and TRBJ2-7, with D possibly TRBD1 on 5 matching bases. V lost 2 bases, J lost 9 bases, and 11 bases lay in between. The length of the CDR3 is 12 residues. The germline V gene has CDR1 MNHEY and CDR2 SMNVEV (reference sequence). CDR3 nucleotides: TGTGCCAGCAGTTTAGGTCAGGGATGGCAGTACTTC. This codes for CASSLGQGWQYF.

The chain recombines TRBV20-1 with TRBJ2-7, with 8 positions matching TRBD2. The CDR3 has 14 amino acids. Germline lookup yields CDR1 DFQATT and CDR2 SNEGSKA (reference sequence). V was pared by 3 bases and J by 2 bases, with 6 bases of the junction left unmatched. The CDR3 spells CSASSPGGAYEQYV. Written as DNA, the CDR3 is TGCAGTGCTAGCTCTCCCGGGGGGGCCTACGAGCAGTACGTC.

This clonotype was seen only a few times. The chain carries TRBV6-5 and TRBJ1-4, with D unresolved. The germline gives CDR1 MNHEY, CDR2 SVGAGI. V lost 0 bases and J 8 bases, leaving 16 bases between the germline ends. The CDR3 consists of 16 residues. CDR3 residues: CASSYSAKTQVEKLFF. The CDR3 bases are TGTGCCAGCAGTTACTCGGCGAAGACCCAAGTGGAAAAACTGTTTTTT.

The V and J genes are TRBV7-9 and TRBJ2-5; 9 nucleotides align to TRBD2. The CDR3 covers 15 residues. V dropped 3 bases and J dropped 4; count of bases not matched to a gene: 6. Germline CDR1 and CDR2: SEHNR and FQNEAQ (reference sequence). The CDR3 region is CASSLTAGGRETQYF. The CDR3 DNA reads as TGTGCCAGCAGCTTGACAGCGGGGGGTCGAGAGACCCAGTACTTC.

This clonotype was counted a few times. The chain joins TRBV6-2 or TRBV6-3 to TRBJ2-3, with D tentatively TRBD1 (5 bases). Germline V gene data show CDR1 as MNHEY and CDR2 as SVGEGT. The ends were cut back, 7 bases at V and 4 bases at J, with 9 bases in the middle. The CDR3 length is 12 residues. CDR3: CASKKGADTQYF. CDR3 bases: TGTGCCAGCAAAAAAGGGGCAGATACGCAGTATTTT.

This clonotype came up a few times. One end of the junction varies from germline; a read error may be responsible. The chain couples TRBV25-1 to TRBJ1-4; D gene uncertain. There are 11 residues in the CDR3. Looked up from germline, CDR1 is MGHDK and CDR2 is SYGVNS. DNA of the CDR3: TGTGCCAGCAGTGACAGCCTATTGGTCCTTTTT. This sequence encodes CASSDSLLVLF.

Notes on this clonotype: A read error may account for a junction end that differs from germline. The gene calls are TRBV4-3 and TRBJ2-2; the match to TRBD2 covers 8 bases. Germline loops: CDR1 LGHNA, CDR2 YSLEER. This CDR3 has 20 residues. CDR3 bases: TGCGCCAGCAGCCAAGTCCCCCCTAGCGGGTCAACGGCTTTCACCGGTGAGCTGTTTTTT. Amino acid sequence: CASSQVPPSGSTAFTGELFF.

The chain is built from TRBV7-9 and TRBJ2-1, with TRBD1 matching 8 bases. This CDR3 contains 14 residues. V trimming: 4 bases; J trimming: 6 bases; junction bases outside the gene matches: 5. Germline lookup yields CDR1 SEHNR and CDR2 FQNEAQ (reference sequence). The CDR3 nucleotides are TGTGCCAGCAGCTCACAGGGGGGAAGCAATGAGCAGTTCTTC. This translates into CASSSQGGSNEQFF.

This chain uses TRBV20-1 with TRBJ1-5; D remains ambiguous. Per germline, CDR1 DFQATT and CDR2 SNEGSKA (reference sequence). Trimming removed 2 bases at V and 4 bases at J, with 9 bases between. The CDR3 totals 13 residues. The CDR3 loop is CSARNLANQPQHF. CDR3 bases: TGCAGTGCTAGAAACTTAGCTAATCAGCCCCAGCATTTT.

The genes are TRBV4-2 and TRBJ2-5; D is uncertain. CDR1 is LGHNA, CDR2 YNFKEQ, per germline. The CDR3 totals 15 residues. V lost 0 bases, J lost 4 bases, and 12 bases lay in between. The CDR3 region is CASSQDLYERETQYF. The CDR3 DNA follows: TGTGCCAGCAGCCAAGATCTATACGAGCGAGAGACCCAGTACTTC.

The chain couples TRBV12-3 or TRBV12-4 to TRBJ1-2; possible D gene TRBD1, 5 bases. This CDR3 has 13 residues. The germline V and J ends were trimmed by 10 bases and 1 base, with 13 bases remaining between them. The CDR3 loop reads CATRGVVNYGYTF. Here the CDR3 DNA reads TGTGCCACGCGGGGCGTAGTTAACTATGGCTACACCTTC.

This clonotype was seen only a few times. J is TRBJ1-3 and V is TRBV4-3; 7 bases agree with TRBD1. Per the germline V gene, CDR1 is LGHNA and CDR2 is YSLEER. This CDR3 contains 17 residues. The V gene end was trimmed by 0 bases and the J gene end by 1 base; junction bases not matched to a gene: 6. The DNA of the CDR3 is TGCGCCAGCAGCCAAGAAACGGGGACAGCTTCTGGAAACACCATATATTTT. Protein sequence: CASSQETGTASGNTIYF.

This clonotype was observed a few times. The chain combines TRBV3-1 with TRBJ1-1; perhaps TRBD1 as D (5 bases). The CDR3 runs 17 residues. The ends were cut back, 0 bases at V and 5 bases at J, with 19 bases in the middle. Per germline, CDR1 LGHDT and CDR2 YNNKEL (reference sequence). In DNA form, the CDR3 reads TGTGCCAGCAGCCAAGATGAGGCAGGGCGTGTGGGGACTGAAGCTTTCTTT. Its translation is CASSQDEAGRVGTEAFF.

This clonotype has only a few counts. The J gene is TRBJ2-5, the V gene TRBV2; TRBD2 agrees at 8 bases. The ends lost 7 bases at V and 1 base at J; junction bases unmatched: 5. CDR3 length equals 14 residues. CDR1 SNHLY and CDR2 FYNNEI come from the germline V gene. The CDR3 reads CASKASGGQETQYF. CDR3 bases: TGTGCCAGCAAGGCCAGCGGGGGCCAAGAGACCCAGTACTTC.

A few counts support this clonotype. V usage is TRBV7-2 and J usage is TRBJ2-7, with 9 bases aligning to TRBD2. In germline, CDR1 is SGHTA, CDR2 FQGNSA. This CDR3 has 15 amino acids. Unmatched junction bases numbered 7, after V lost 1 base and J lost 6 bases. CDR3 DNA sequence: TGTGCCAGCAGCTTAGTAGCGGGAGTATCGTCCGAGCAGTACTTC. This translates into CASSLVAGVSSEQYF.

This chain uses TRBV7-2 with TRBJ2-5; D is possibly TRBD1 or TRBD2 (5 bases each). Germline CDR1 reads SGHTA; CDR2 reads FQGNSA. V lost 6 bases, J lost 9 bases, and 17 bases lay in between. CDR3 length: 13 amino acids. CDR3 DNA sequence: TGTGCCAGCAGTTGGGACCGCCAGCAGCCCCAGTACTTC. It yields the protein CASSWDRQQPQYF.